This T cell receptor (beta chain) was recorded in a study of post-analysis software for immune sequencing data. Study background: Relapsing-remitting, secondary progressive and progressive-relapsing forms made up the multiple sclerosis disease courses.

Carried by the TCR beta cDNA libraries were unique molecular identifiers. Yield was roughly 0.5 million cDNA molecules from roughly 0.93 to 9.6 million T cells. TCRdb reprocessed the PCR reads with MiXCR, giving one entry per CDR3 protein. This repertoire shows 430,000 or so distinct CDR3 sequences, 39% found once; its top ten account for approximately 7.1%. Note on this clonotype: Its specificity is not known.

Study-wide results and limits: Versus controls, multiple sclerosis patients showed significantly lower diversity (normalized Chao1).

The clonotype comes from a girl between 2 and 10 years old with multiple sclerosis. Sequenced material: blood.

CDR3 DNA: TGCGCCAGCAGCCAAGAGCCGGGGGGATACGAAGCTTTCTTT. Its protein product is CASSQEPGGYEAFF. J is TRBJ1-1 and V is TRBV4-1; a possible D gene is TRBD1 (5 bases). The CDR3 is 14 residues long. Trimming stripped 0 bases from V and 8 bases from J, with 13 bases between. Germline assignment: CDR1 MGHRA and CDR2 YSYEKL.